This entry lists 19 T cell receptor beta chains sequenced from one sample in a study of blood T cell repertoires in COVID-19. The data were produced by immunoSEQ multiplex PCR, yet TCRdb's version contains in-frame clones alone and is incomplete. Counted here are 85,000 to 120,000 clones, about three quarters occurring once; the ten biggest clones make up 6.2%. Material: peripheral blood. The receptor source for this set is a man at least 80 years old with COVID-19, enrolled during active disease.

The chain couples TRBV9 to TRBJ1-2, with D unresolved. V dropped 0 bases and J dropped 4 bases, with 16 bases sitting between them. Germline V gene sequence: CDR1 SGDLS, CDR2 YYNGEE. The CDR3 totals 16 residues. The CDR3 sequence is CASSVAPGLGGYGYTF. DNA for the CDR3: TGTGCCAGCAGCGTAGCCCCAGGTCTAGGAGGCTATGGCTACACCTTC.

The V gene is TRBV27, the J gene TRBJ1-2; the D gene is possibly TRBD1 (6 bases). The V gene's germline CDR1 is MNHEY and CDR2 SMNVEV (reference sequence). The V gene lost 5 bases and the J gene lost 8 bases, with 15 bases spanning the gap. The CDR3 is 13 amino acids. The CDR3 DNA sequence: TGTGCCAGCAGTCCTACAAACAGGGCCGGCTACACCTTC. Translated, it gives CASSPTNRAGYTF.

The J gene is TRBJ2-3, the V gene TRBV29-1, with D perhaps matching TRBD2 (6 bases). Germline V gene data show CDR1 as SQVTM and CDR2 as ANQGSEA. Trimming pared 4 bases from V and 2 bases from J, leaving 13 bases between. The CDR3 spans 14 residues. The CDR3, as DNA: TGCAGCGTTGCGGGGGACCAGTCCACAGATACGCAGTATTTT. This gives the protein CSVAGDQSTDTQYF.

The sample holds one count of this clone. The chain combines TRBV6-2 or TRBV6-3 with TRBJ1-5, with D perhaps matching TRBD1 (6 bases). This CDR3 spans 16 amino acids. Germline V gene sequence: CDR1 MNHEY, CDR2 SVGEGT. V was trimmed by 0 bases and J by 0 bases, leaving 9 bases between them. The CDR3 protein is CASSYSAGASNQPQHF. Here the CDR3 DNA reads TGTGCCAGCAGTTACTCGGCGGGGGCTAGCAATCAGCCCCAGCATTTT.

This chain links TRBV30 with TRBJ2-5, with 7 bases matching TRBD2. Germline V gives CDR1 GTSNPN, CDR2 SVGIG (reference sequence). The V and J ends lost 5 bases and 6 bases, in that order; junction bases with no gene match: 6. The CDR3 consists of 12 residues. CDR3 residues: CAWERGPKTQYF. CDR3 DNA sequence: TGTGCCTGGGAGCGGGGCCCGAAGACCCAGTACTTC.

Written as DNA, the CDR3 is TGCACCAGCAGCCAAGATACGACTAGCGGGAGGGTATCCTACAATGAGCAGTTCTTC. It is translated as CTSSQDTTSGRVSYNEQFF. V usage is TRBV1 and J usage is TRBJ2-1; TRBD2 was called by the table and not checked on the DNA. TRBV1 constitutes a pseudogene. This CDR3 contains 19 residues.

The CDR3 bases are TGTGCCAGCAGTGGGACTAGCGGAGGCTACGAGCAGTACTTC. Translated, it gives CASSGTSGGYEQYF. The gene calls are TRBV7-2 and TRBJ2-7; the match to TRBD2 covers 11 bases. Germline V gene data show CDR1 as SGHTA and CDR2 as FQGNSA. V gave up 6 bases and J gave up 3 bases; unmatched junction bases: 4. CDR3 length: 14 residues.

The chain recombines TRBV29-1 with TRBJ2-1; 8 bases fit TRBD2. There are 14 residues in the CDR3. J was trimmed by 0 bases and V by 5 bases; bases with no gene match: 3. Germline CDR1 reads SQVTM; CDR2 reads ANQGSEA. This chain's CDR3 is CSVLSGSSYNEQFF. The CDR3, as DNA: TGCAGCGTTCTAAGCGGGAGCTCCTACAATGAGCAGTTCTTC.

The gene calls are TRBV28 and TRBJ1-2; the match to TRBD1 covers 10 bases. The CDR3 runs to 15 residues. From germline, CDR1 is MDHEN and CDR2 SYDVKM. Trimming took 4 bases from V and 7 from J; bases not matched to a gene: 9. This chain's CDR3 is CASSSSGTGESGYTF. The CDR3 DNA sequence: TGTGCCAGCAGTTCATCCGGGACAGGGGAGAGTGGCTACACCTTC.

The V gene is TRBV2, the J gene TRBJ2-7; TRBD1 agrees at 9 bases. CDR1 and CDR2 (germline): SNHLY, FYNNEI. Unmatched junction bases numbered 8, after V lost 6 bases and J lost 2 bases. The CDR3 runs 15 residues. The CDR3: CASRVPGQGAYEQYF. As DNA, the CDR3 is TGTGCCAGCAGAGTTCCGGGACAGGGTGCCTACGAGCAGTACTTC.

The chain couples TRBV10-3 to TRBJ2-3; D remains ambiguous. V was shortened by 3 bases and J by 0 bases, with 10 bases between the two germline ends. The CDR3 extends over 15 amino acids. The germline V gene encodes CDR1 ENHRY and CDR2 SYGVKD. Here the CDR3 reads CAISDRSSSTDTQYF. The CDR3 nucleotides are TGTGCCATCAGTGATAGAAGCTCCAGCACAGATACGCAGTATTTT.

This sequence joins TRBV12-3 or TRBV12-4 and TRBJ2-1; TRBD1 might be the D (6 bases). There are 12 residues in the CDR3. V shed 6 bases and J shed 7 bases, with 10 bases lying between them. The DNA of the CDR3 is TGTGCCAGCAGCTTGCAGGGGAATGAGCAGTTCTTC. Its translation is CASSLQGNEQFF.

CDR3 bases: TGCGCCAGCAGCCCGGGACTAGCGGTACTGTACAATGAGCAGTTCTTC. Translation gives CASSPGLAVLYNEQFF. V usage is TRBV5-1 and J usage is TRBJ2-1, with 11 bases that match TRBD2. The CDR3 is 16 residues long. Germline lookup yields CDR1 SGHRS and CDR2 YFSETQ. V lost 4 bases to trimming and J lost 4 bases; unmatched junction nucleotides: 7.

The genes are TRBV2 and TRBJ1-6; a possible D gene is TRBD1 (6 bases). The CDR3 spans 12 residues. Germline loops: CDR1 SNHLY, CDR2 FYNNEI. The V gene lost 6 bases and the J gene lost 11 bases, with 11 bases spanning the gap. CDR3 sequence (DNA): TGTGCCAGCAGAGGGGACATCCCACCCCTCCACTTT. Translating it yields CASRGDIPPLHF.

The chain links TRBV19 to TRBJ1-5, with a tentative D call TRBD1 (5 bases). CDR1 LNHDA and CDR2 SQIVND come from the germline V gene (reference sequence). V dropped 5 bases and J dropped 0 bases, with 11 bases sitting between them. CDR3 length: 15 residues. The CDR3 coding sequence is TGTGCCAGTAGTTATTCAGGACATAGCAATCAGCCCCAGCATTTT. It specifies CASSYSGHSNQPQHF.

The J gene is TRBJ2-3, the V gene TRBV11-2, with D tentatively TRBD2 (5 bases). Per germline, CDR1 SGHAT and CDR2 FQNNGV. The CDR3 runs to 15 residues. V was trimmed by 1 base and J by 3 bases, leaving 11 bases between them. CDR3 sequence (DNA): TGTGCCAGCAGCTTAGGCGGGTCTATTACAGATACGCAGTATTTT. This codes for CASSLGGSITDTQYF.

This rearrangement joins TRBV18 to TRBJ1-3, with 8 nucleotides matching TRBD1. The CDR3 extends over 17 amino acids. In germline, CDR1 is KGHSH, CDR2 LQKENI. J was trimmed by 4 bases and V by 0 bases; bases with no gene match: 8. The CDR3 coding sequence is TGTGCCAGCTCACCACCCAGGACAGGGACATTCGGAAACACCATATATTTT. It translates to CASSPPRTGTFGNTIYF.

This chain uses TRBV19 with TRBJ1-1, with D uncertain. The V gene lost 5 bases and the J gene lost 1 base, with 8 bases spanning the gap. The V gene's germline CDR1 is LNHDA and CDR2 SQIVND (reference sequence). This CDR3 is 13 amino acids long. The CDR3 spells CASSVSGNTEAFF. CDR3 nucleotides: TGTGCCAGTAGTGTGTCAGGGAACACTGAAGCTTTCTTT.

The CDR3 loop reads CASSYGTGLYEQYF. CDR3 sequence (DNA): TGTGCCAGCAGTTACGGGACAGGACTTTACGAGCAGTACTTC. The J gene is TRBJ2-7, the V gene TRBV6-2 or TRBV6-3; 8 nucleotides match TRBD1. The CDR3 consists of 14 residues. Per the germline V gene, CDR1 is MNHEY and CDR2 is SVGEGT. V dropped 2 bases and J dropped 4; count of bases not matched to a gene: 4.